These 25 T cell receptor beta chains were all obtained from the same sample, sequenced in a study of T cell changes during pregnancy in multiple sclerosis. The table came from immunoSEQ multiplex PCR; TCRdb's copy has only in-frame clones and leaves some out. The table includes 43,000 or so clones, approximately 90% detected once. The sequencing here drew on peripheral blood, taken in the first trimester of pregnancy. The source is a female donor with multiple sclerosis, enrolled in a pregnancy study.

V usage is TRBV7-8 and J usage is TRBJ1-2; D ambiguous. Germline V gives CDR1 SGHVS, CDR2 FQNEAQ. Trimming shortened V by 2 bases and J by 0 bases, and 7 bases separated the two germline ends. CDR3 length equals 14 residues. DNA of the CDR3: TGTGCCAGCAGCTTACGGGTTCCTAACTATGGCTACACCTTC. Its translation: CASSLRVPNYGYTF. Variable domain in full (rest from reference TRBV7-8 and TRBJ1-2): GAGVSQSPRYKVAKRGQDVALRCDPISGHVSLFWYQQALGQGPEFLTYFQNEAQLDKSGLPSDRFFAERPEGSVSTLKIQRTQQEDSAVYLCASSLRVPNYGYTFGSGTRLTVV.

In regard to this clone: Sequence at one end of the junction differs from germline and may be a read error. The V call is TRBV18, the J call TRBJ1-4; D is unclear. CDR1 is KGHSH, CDR2 LQKENI, per germline. This CDR3 is 14 amino acids long. CDR3 sequence: CASSRGESNEKLFF. CDR3 nucleotide sequence: TGTGCCAGTTCACGTGGGGAGTCTAATGAAAAACTGTTTTTT.

The V and J genes are TRBV7-3 and TRBJ2-1; 12 bases are a match to TRBD2. There are 15 residues in the CDR3. Trimming at V came to 3 bases and at J to 5 bases, leaving 2 bases not matched to a gene. Germline V lookup: CDR1 SGHTA, CDR2 FQGTGA. The CDR3 sequence is CASSFGLAGNNEQFF. CDR3 nucleotide sequence: TGTGCCAGCAGCTTTGGACTAGCGGGGAACAATGAGCAGTTCTTC.

V and J are TRBV10-2 and TRBJ2-3; 9 positions agree with TRBD2. Looked up from germline, CDR1 is WSHSY and CDR2 is SAAADI. The V segment lost 7 bases and the J segment 8 bases; nucleotides outside the gene matches: 10. CDR3 length: 14 amino acids. The chain's CDR3 is CASNAKRGDATQYF. For the CDR3, the DNA is TGCGCCAGCAATGCCAAGCGGGGGGACGCTACGCAGTATTTT.

The chain recombines TRBV9 with TRBJ1-1; 8 bases fit TRBD1. V trimming: 4 bases; J trimming: 3 bases; junction bases outside the gene matches: 8. Germline V gives CDR1 SGDLS, CDR2 YYNGEE. This CDR3 contains 15 residues. The CDR3 sequence: CASSPNDRGDTEAFF. The CDR3 bases are TGTGCCAGCAGCCCTAACGACAGGGGCGACACTGAAGCTTTCTTT.

The genes are TRBV5-5 and TRBJ1-4, with D possibly TRBD1 on 6 matching bases. V lost 4 bases, J lost 4 bases, and 11 bases lay in between. Germline V gene sequence: CDR1 SGHKS, CDR2 YYEKEE (reference sequence). The CDR3 extends over 14 amino acids. In DNA, the CDR3 is TGTGCCAGCAGCCGACAGGCATTTAATGAAAAACTGTTTTTT. Its translation is CASSRQAFNEKLFF.

The chain links TRBV18 to TRBJ2-1, with 7 bases that match TRBD2. Germline V gene data show CDR1 as KGHSH and CDR2 as LQKENI. The CDR3 runs to 15 residues. V shed 3 bases and J 5 bases; nucleotides not matched to a gene: 7. The DNA of the CDR3 is TGTGCCAGCTCACCTTCGTACGGGGGGAACAATGAGCAGTTCTTC. Amino acid sequence: CASSPSYGGNNEQFF. Complete variable domain (other parts from reference TRBV18 and TRBJ2-1): NAGVMQNPRHLVRRRGQEARLRCSPMKGHSHVYWYRQLPEEGLKFMVYLQKENIIDESGMPKERFSAEFPKEGPSILRIQQVVRGDSAAYFCASSPSYGGNNEQFFGPGTRLTVL.

The gene calls are TRBV13 and TRBJ1-1; the D gene is possibly TRBD1 (6 bases). This CDR3 contains 14 residues. Germline V gene sequence: CDR1 PRHDT, CDR2 FYEKMQ (reference sequence). V gave up 0 bases and J gave up 7 bases, with 12 bases separating them. The chain's CDR3 is CASSLGLTGFEAFF. The CDR3 DNA reads as TGTGCCAGCAGCTTAGGCCTAACAGGGTTTGAAGCTTTCTTT.

This sequence joins TRBV29-1 and TRBJ2-1; D gene unclear. The CDR3 is 13 residues long. Germline assignment: CDR1 SQVTM and CDR2 ANQGSEA. The germline V and J ends were trimmed by 7 bases and 7 bases, with 17 bases remaining between them. The CDR3 loop is CSAVRSRENEQFF. CDR3 in DNA: TGCAGCGCCGTGAGGTCTAGAGAGAATGAGCAGTTCTTC.

This clone was counted only a few times. The rearrangement joins TRBV6-6 to TRBJ1-5; the D is unclear. V lost 0 bases and J lost 7, with 13 bases in between. This CDR3 has 15 residues. The germline CDR1 and CDR2 sequences are MNHNY and SVGAGI (reference sequence). The CDR3 protein is CASSYSEEERQPQHF. The CDR3 nucleotides read TGTGCCAGCAGTTACTCGGAAGAGGAGAGGCAGCCCCAGCATTTT.

The chain has TRBV4-1 and TRBJ2-5, with D uncertain. The CDR3 runs to 14 residues. Germline V CDR1 and CDR2: MGHRA, YSYEKL. The V and J ends lost 6 bases and 3 bases respectively, with 14 bases between them. CDR3 coding DNA: TGCGCCAGCAGTCACCGGGTTCGCAAAGAGACCCAGTACTTC. Its protein product is CASSHRVRKETQYF.

As regards this clone: A read error may account for a junction end that differs from germline. V is TRBV7-7 and J is TRBJ2-5; possibly TRBD2 for D (6 bases). CDR1 and CDR2 from the germline V gene are SSHAT and FNYEAQ (reference sequence). The CDR3 is 13 residues long. The CDR3: CASSPGGTLRQYF. CDR3 nucleotides: TGTGCTAGCAGCCCTGGAGGGACCCTAAGGCAGTACTTC.

This chain uses TRBV10-3 with TRBJ2-1; 7 bases are shared with TRBD1. CDR3 length equals 15 residues. The V and J ends lost 0 bases and 7 bases, in that order; junction bases with no gene match: 6. CDR1 is ENHRY, CDR2 SYGVKD, per germline. CDR3 loop: CAISESWDSENEQFF. The CDR3 DNA reads TGTGCCATCAGTGAGTCCTGGGACAGTGAGAATGAGCAGTTCTTC.

The V and J genes are TRBV7-2 and TRBJ1-2; a weak D match, TRBD1 (5 bases). V shed 1 base and J shed 6 bases, with 12 bases lying between them. CDR1 is SGHTA, CDR2 FQGNSA, per germline. The CDR3 is made up of 14 amino acids. The CDR3 bases are TGTGCCAGCAGCTTAGTCCCAGGGCTGGATGGCTACACCTTC. Translating it yields CASSLVPGLDGYTF.

The count of this clone is one. J is TRBJ1-2 and V is TRBV2; D is possibly TRBD1 (6 bases). Per germline, CDR1 SNHLY and CDR2 FYNNEI. V gave up 6 bases and J gave up 1 base, with 9 bases separating them. The CDR3 has 13 residues. This CDR3 reads CASSPQGNYGYTF. The CDR3 DNA follows: TGTGCCAGCAGCCCACAGGGTAACTATGGCTACACCTTC.

The chain carries TRBV9 and TRBJ2-5, with D perhaps matching TRBD1 (6 bases). The CDR3 covers 15 residues. In germline, CDR1 is SGDLS, CDR2 YYNGEE. V shed 4 bases and J shed 5 bases, with 18 bases lying between them. CDR3 protein: CASSFSPVRGETQYF. The CDR3 bases are TGTGCCAGCAGCTTCAGCCCTGTAAGGGGGGAGACCCAGTACTTC.

The V call is TRBV20-1, the J call TRBJ2-1; no clear D gene. Germline values: CDR1 DFQATT, CDR2 SNEGSKA (reference sequence). The CDR3 covers 10 residues. The ends were cut back, 6 bases at V and 6 bases at J, with 6 bases in the middle. The CDR3 sequence is CSALFNEQFF. The CDR3, as DNA: TGCAGTGCCCTCTTCAATGAGCAGTTCTTC.

CDR3 bases: TGCGCCAGCATGGGACTAGCGCCCGCCTACAATGAGCAGTTCTTC. It yields the protein CASMGLAPAYNEQFF. V and J are TRBV10-2 and TRBJ2-1; 10 bases are a match to TRBD2. V shed 7 bases and J 2 bases; nucleotides not matched to a gene: 5. Germline CDR1 WSHSY, CDR2 SAAADI. The CDR3 totals 15 residues.

The genes are TRBV29-1 and TRBJ2-1; weak D call: TRBD2 (5 bases). Trimming took 4 bases from V and 5 from J, leaving 9 bases between them. The CDR3 spans 12 residues. Germline-derived CDR1 and CDR2 are SQVTM and ANQGSEA. The CDR3: CSVGRGNNEQFF. The DNA for the CDR3 is TGCAGCGTTGGACGGGGAAACAATGAGCAGTTCTTC.

This chain's CDR3 is CASSPRPGLANEQFF. CDR3 DNA sequence: TGCGCCAGCAGCCCCCGGCCGGGACTAGCAAATGAGCAGTTCTTC. The J gene is TRBJ2-1, the V gene TRBV4-1; 9 bases map to TRBD2. This CDR3 comprises 15 residues. J was trimmed by 7 bases and V by 4 bases; bases with no gene match: 8. Germline V lookup: CDR1 MGHRA, CDR2 YSYEKL.

This chain connects TRBV7-9 to TRBJ2-3, with D possibly being TRBD2 (5 bases). CDR1 is SEHNR and CDR2 is FQNEAQ in the germline V gene (reference sequence). The CDR3 extends over 16 amino acids. Deletions cut 2 bases from V and 0 bases from J, with 12 bases between. The CDR3 spells CASSLLGGFSTDTQYF. CDR3 nucleotide sequence: TGTGCCAGCAGCTTACTTGGAGGCTTTAGCACAGATACGCAGTATTTT.

This rearrangement joins TRBV5-6 to TRBJ2-7; possible D gene TRBD2, 5 bases. The CDR3 runs to 14 residues. V was clipped by 2 bases and J by 2 bases, with 11 bases between them. Germline CDR1 is SGHDT and CDR2 is YYEEEE. As DNA, the CDR3 is TGTGCCAGCAGCTTTGGAGGAACCCCCTACGAGCAGTACTTC. Its translation: CASSFGGTPYEQYF.

The CDR3 here is CASSLQGHEQFF. The CDR3, as DNA: TGTGCCAGCAGTTTACAGGGCCATGAGCAGTTCTTC. The chain links TRBV11-2 to TRBJ2-1, with TRBD1 as a possible D gene (6 bases). V gave up 6 bases and J gave up 8 bases, with 11 bases separating them. CDR1 is SGHAT and CDR2 is FQNNGV in the germline V gene. This CDR3 is built from 12 residues.

Here the CDR3 DNA reads TGTGCCAGCAGTTTCCATCGGACGGGAAATGAAAAACTGTTTTTT. This encodes CASSFHRTGNEKLFF. The chain carries TRBV27 and TRBJ1-4, with D uncertain. Germline CDR1 is MNHEY and CDR2 is SMNVEV (reference sequence). The V end was cut by 3 bases, the J end by 5 bases, with 13 bases between. The CDR3 length is 15 residues.

J is TRBJ1-1 and V is TRBV2; TRBD1 matches at 7 bases. Per the germline V gene, CDR1 is SNHLY and CDR2 is FYNNEI. This CDR3 spans 17 amino acids. V shed 7 bases, J shed 0 bases, and the junction held 14 bases outside the gene matches. The CDR3 nucleotides read TGTGCCAGCACCCGGAGGCGGGACAGACACATGAACACTGAAGCTTTCTTT. This encodes CASTRRRDRHMNTEAFF.